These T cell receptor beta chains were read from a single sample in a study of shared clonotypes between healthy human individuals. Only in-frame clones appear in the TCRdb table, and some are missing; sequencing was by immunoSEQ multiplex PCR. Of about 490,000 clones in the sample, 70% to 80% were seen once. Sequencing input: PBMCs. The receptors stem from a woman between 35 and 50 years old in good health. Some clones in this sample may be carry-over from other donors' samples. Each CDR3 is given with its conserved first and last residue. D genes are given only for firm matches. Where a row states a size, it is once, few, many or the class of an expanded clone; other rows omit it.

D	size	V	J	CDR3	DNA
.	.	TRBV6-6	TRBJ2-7	CASSYSAGYIPYEQYF	TGTGCCAGCAGTTACTCGGCAGGGTACATTCCCTACGAGCAGTACTTC
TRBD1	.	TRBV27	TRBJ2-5	CASRGQGKETQYF	TGTGCCAGCAGGGGACAGGGGAAAGAGACCCAGTACTTC
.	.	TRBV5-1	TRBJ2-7	CASSPDWVPAEQYF	TGCGCCAGCAGCCCGGACTGGGTTCCCGCCGAGCAGTACTTC
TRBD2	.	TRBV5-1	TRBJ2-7	CASSLTSGTYEQYF	TGCGCCAGCAGCCTGACTAGCGGCACCTACGAGCAGTACTTC
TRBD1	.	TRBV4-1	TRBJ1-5	CASSQDVGTDQPQHF	TGCGCCAGCAGCCAAGATGTGGGGACAGATCAGCCCCAGCATTTT
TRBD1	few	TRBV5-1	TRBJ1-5	CASSKGQTLGEPQHF	TGCGCCAGCAGCAAGGGACAGACCCTCGGAGAGCCCCAGCATTTT
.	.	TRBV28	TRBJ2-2	CASSFPGGRDQTGELFF	TGTGCCAGCAGTTTTCCCGGGGGGCGGGACCAAACCGGGGAGCTGTTTTTT
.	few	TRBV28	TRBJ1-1	CASSRPGPTFEAFF	TGTGCCAGCAGCAGACCGGGGCCCACCTTTGAGGCTTTCTTT
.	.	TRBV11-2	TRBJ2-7	CASSLDRGSLGEQYF	TGTGCCAGCAGCTTAGATCGAGGTTCTTTAGGGGAGCAGTACTTC
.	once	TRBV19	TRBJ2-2	CASSSLAQNTGELFF	TGTGCCAGTAGTAGTTTAGCGCAGAACACCGGGGAGCTGTTTTTT
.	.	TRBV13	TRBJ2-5	CASSLHYSDWPRGETQYF	TGTGCCAGCAGCCTTCACTACTCGGACTGGCCGCGCGGGGAGACCCAGTACTTC
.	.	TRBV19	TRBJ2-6	CASSIDLGSGANVLTF	TGTGCCAGTAGTATAGATCTAGGGTCTGGGGCCAACGTCCTGACTTTC
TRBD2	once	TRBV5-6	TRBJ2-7	CASRFGTSALSEQYF	TGTGCCAGCAGATTCGGGACTAGCGCTCTATCCGAGCAGTACTTC
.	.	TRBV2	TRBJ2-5	CASSSEGPETQYF	TGTGCCAGCAGTTCCGAAGGACCAGAGACCCAGTACTTC
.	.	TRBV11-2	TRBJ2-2	CASSLNQGNTGELFF	TGTGCCAGCAGCTTAAACCAGGGGAACACCGGGGAGCTGTTTTTT
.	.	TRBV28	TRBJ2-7	CASSSSRELYEQYF	TGTGCCAGCAGTTCCTCCCGGGAGCTCTACGAGCAGTACTTC